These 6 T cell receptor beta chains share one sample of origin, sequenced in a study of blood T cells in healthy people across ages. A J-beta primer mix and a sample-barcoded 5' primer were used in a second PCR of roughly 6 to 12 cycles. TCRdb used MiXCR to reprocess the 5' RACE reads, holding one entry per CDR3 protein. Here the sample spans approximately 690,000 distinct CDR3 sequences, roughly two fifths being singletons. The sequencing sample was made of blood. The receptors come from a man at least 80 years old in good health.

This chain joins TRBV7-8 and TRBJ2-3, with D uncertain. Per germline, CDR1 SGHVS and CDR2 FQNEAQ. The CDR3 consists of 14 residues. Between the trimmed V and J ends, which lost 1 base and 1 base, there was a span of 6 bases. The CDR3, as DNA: TGTGCCAGCAGCTTAGGTTACGGCACAGATACGCAGTATTTT. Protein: CASSLGYGTDTQYF.

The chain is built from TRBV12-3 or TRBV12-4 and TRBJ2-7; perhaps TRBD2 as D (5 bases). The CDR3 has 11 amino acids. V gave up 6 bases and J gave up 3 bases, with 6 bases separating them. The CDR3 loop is CASRGVYEQYF. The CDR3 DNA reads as TGTGCCAGCAGGGGAGTCTACGAGCAGTACTTC.

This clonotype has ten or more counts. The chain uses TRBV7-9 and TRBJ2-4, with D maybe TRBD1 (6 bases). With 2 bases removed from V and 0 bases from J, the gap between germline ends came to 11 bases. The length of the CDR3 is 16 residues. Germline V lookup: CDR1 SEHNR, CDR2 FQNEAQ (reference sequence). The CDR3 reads CASSLPGDGAKNIQYF. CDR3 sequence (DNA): TGTGCCAGCAGCTTACCAGGGGATGGAGCCAAAAACATTCAGTACTTC. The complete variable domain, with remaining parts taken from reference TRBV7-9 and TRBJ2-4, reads DTGVSQNPRHKITKRGQNVTFRCDPISEHNRLYWYRQTLGQGPEFLTYFQNEAQLEKSRLLSDRFSAERPKGSFSTLEIQRTEQGDSAMYLCASSLPGDGAKNIQYFGAGTRLSVL.

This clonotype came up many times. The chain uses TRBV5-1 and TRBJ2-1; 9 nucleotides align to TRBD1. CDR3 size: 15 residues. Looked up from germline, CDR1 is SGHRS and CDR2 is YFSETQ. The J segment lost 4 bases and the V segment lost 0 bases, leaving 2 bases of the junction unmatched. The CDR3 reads CASSLGDRAYNEQFF. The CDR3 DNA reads TGCGCCAGCAGCTTGGGGGACAGGGCTTACAATGAGCAGTTCTTC.

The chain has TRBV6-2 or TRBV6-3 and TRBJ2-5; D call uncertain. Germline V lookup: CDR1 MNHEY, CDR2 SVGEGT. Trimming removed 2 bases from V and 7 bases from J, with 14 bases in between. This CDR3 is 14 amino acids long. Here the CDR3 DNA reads TGTGCCAGCAGTTACGATGGCCCCCTAGGGACCCAGTACTTC. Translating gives CASSYDGPLGTQYF.

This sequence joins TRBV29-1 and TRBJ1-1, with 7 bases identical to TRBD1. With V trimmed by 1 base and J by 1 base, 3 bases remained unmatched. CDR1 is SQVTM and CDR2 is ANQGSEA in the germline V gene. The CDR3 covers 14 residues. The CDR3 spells CSVEGRQGNTEAFF. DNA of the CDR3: TGCAGCGTTGAAGGAAGACAGGGGAACACTGAAGCTTTCTTT.